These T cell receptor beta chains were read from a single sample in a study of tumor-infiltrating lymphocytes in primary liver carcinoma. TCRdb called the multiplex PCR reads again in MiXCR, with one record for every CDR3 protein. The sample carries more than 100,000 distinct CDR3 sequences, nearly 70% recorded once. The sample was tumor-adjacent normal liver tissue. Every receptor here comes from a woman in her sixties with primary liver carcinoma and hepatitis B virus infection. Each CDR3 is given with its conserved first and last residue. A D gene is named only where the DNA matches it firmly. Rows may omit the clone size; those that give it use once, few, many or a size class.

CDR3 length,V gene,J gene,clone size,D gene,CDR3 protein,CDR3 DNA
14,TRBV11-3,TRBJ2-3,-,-,CASSLKGNTDTQYF,TGTGCCAGCAGCTTGAAGGGAAACACAGATACGCAGTATTTT
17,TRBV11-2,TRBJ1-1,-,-,CVSSPTWGGGKDTEAFF,TGTGTCAGCAGCCCGACATGGGGTGGGGGTAAGGACACTGAAGCTTTCTTT
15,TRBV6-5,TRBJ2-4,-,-,CASRRAWGGRNIQYF,TGTGCCAGCAGGAGAGCGTGGGGGGGCAGAAACATTCAGTACTTC
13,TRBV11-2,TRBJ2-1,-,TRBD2,CGSSWTSDGEQFF,TGTGGCAGTAGCTGGACTAGCGATGGTGAGCAGTTCTTC
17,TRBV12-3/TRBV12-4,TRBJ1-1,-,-,CASRDGADTIPITEAFF,TGTGCCAGCAGGGATGGGGCGGATACCATTCCGATCACTGAAGCTTTCTTT
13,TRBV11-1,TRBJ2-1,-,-,CASIPPAHNEQFF,TGTGCCAGTATTCCGCCGGCTCACAATGAGCAGTTCTTC
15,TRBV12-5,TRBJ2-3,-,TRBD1,CASGLDQGGTDTQYF,TGTGCTAGTGGTTTGGATCAGGGGGGCACAGATACGCAGTATTTT
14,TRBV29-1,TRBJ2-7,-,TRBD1,CRTRRDREGYEQYF,TGCAGGACCAGAAGGGACAGGGAGGGCTACGAGCAGTACTTC
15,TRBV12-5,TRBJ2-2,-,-,CANGQDRISTGELFF,TGTGCTAATGGCCAGGACAGAATTAGCACCGGGGAGCTGTTTTTT
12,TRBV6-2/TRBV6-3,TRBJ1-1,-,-,CASCYLNSEAFF,TGTGCCAGCTGTTATCTGAACTCTGAAGCTTTCTTT
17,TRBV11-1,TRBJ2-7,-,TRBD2,CASSLGGLAGKVCEQYF,TGTGCCAGCAGCTTGGGAGGACTAGCGGGAAAGGTCTGCGAGCAGTACTTC
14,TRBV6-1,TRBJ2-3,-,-,CASRWEALTDMQYF,TGTGCCAGCAGGTGGGAGGCCCTCACAGATATGCAGTATTTT
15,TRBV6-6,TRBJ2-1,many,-,CASSTGVTSYNEQFF,TGTGCCAGCAGTACGGGGGTTACGTCCTACAATGAGCAGTTCTTC
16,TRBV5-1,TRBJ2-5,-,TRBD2,CASSWATSAQGLTQYF,TGCGCCAGCAGCTGGGCGACTAGCGCCCAGGGGCTGACCCAGTACTTC
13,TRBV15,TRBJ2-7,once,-,CTISEDSDYEQYF,TGTACCATCAGCGAGGACAGCGACTACGAGCAGTACTTC
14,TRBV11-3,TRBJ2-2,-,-,CAGSFDSNTGELFF,TGTGCCGGCAGCTTCGACAGTAACACCGGGGAGCTGTTTTTT
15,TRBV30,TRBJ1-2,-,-,CAWKPRQLRGDGYTF,TGTGCCTGGAAACCCAGACAGCTCAGGGGCGATGGCTACACCTTC
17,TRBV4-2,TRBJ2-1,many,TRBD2,CASSQDWAGGNVNEQFF,TGTGCCAGCAGCCAAGATTGGGCGGGAGGAAATGTCAATGAGCAGTTCTTC
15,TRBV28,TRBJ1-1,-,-,CASRHRLVSNTEAFF,TGTGCCAGTAGGCACAGGCTAGTATCGAACACTGAAGCTTTCTTT
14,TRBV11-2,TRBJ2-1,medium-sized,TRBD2,CASSLLAGKGEQFF,TGTGCCAGCAGCTTACTAGCGGGGAAAGGGGAGCAGTTCTTC
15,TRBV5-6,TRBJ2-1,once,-,CAGQDRGNFYNEQFF,TGTGCCGGCCAAGACCGGGGGAACTTTTACAATGAGCAGTTCTTT
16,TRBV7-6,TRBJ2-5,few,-,CASSFITGVRGETQYF,TGTGCCAGCAGCTTCATCACAGGAGTGAGGGGGGAGACCCAGTACTTC
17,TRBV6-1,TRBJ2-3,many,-,CASSERTGGSSTDTQYF,TGTGCCAGCAGTGAGAGGACAGGCGGGAGTAGCACAGATACGCAGTATTTT
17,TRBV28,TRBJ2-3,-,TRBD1,CASSLSGQGFVGDTQYF,TGTGCCAGCAGTTTATCCGGACAGGGTTTTGTAGGAGATACGCAGTATTTT
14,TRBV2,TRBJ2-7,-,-,CASRADNFPYEQYF,TGTGCCAGCAGAGCCGACAATTTCCCCTACGAGCAGTACTTC